This T cell receptor beta chain stems from a study of shared clonotypes between healthy human individuals. Study-wide results and limits: All-four-donor shared clonotypes had higher generation probabilities than non-shared clonotypes did. Only blood underwent sampling, and tissue repertoires likely differ.

Clones were sequenced by immunoSEQ multiplex PCR, and TCRdb holds only the in-frame ones, with some missing. The data show a few million clones, with just over 90% seen just once and 0.39% held by the top ten. Notes on this clone: Its specificity is not known.

J was trimmed by 5 bases and V by 3 bases; bases with no gene match: 4. Germline V gene lookup returns CDR1 GTSNPN and CDR2 SVGIG (reference sequence). The CDR3 is 16 residues long. The receptor's source is a man aged 18-30 years in good health. Some clones in this sample may be carry-over from other donors' samples. The rearrangement joins TRBV30 to TRBJ2-2; 15 bases map to TRBD2. Sequencing was done on a sample of naive CD4+ T cells from PBMCs. As for subset: CD45RA+ positively selected. CDR3 loop: CAWRGTSGRWTGELFF. As DNA, the CDR3 is TGTGCCTGGAGGGGGACTAGCGGGAGGTGGACCGGGGAGCTGTTTTTT.